The sequence of this T cell receptor (beta chain) was determined in a study of CD8+CD57+ T cells in acquired aplastic anemia. The wider study: CD4+ and CD8+ cells, once sorted, gave DNA averaging roughly 3.2 ug. Overall study results and limits: In common between the patients and the controls were around 29 CD8+ CDR3 sequences.

A note on this clonotype: Its antigen is unidentified.

The CDR3 has 12 residues. Trimming left V 8 bases short and J 2 bases short, with 9 bases between. CDR1 is MNHEY and CDR2 is SVGEGT in the germline V gene. Using genomic DNA as the template, TCR beta VDJ and CDR3 profiling was carried out. TCRdb fed the reads into MiXCR, producing one record per CDR3 protein. In the table there are 350,000 to 450,000 distinct CDR3 sequences, 65% to 80% of which are singletons. The J gene is TRBJ1-2, the V gene TRBV6-2 or TRBV6-3; D may be TRBD1 (6 bases). The sequencing sample was made of sorted CD4+, CD8+, or CD8+CD57+ T cells (not recorded which) from PBMCs. The sequence was obtained from a human donor in good health, serving as a control. The chain's CDR3 is CASLGGNYGYTF. The CDR3 region has the DNA TGTGCCAGCTTAGGGGGAAACTATGGCTACACCTTC.